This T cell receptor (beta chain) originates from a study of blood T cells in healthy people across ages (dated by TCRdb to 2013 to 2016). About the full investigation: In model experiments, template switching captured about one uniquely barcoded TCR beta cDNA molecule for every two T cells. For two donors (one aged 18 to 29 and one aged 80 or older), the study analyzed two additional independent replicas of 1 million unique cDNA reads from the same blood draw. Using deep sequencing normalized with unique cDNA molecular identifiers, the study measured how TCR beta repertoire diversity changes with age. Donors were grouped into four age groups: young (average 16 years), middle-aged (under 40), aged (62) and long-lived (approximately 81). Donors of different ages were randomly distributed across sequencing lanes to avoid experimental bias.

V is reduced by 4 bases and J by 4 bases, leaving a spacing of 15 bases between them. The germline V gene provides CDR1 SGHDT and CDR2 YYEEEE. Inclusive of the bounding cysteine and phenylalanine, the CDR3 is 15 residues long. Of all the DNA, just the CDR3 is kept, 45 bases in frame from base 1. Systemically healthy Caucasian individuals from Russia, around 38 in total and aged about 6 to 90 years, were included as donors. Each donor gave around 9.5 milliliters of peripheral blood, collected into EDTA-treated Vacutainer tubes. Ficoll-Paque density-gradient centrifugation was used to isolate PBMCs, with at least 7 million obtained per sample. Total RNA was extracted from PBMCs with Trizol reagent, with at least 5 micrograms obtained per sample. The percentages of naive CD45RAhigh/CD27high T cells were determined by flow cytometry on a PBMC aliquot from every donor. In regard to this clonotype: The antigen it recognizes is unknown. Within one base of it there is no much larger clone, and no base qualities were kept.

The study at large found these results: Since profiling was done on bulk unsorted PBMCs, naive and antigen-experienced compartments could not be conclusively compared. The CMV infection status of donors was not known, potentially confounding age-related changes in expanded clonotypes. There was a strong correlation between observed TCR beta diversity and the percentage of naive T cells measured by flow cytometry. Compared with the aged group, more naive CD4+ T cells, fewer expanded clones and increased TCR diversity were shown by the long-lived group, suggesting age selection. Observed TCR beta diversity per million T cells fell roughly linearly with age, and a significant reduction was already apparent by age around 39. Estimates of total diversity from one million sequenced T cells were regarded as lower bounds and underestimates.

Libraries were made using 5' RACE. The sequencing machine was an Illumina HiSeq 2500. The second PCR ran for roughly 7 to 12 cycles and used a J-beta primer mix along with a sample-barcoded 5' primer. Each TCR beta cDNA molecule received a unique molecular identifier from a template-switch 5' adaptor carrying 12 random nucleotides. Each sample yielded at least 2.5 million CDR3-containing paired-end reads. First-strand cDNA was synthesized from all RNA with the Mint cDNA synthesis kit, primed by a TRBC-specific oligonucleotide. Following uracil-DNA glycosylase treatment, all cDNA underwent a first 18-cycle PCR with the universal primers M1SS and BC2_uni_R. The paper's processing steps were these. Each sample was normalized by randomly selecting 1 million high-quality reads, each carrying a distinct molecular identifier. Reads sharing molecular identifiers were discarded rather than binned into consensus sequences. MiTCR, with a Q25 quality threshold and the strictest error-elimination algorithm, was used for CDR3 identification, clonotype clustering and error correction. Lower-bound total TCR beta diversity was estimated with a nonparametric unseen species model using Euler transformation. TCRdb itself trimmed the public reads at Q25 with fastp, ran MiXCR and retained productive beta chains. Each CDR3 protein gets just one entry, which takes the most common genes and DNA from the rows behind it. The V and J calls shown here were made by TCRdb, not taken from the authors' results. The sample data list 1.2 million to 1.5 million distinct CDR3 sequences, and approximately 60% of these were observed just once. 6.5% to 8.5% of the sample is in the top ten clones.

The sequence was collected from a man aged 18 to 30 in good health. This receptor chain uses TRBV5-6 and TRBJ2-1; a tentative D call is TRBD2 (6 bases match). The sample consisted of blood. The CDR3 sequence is CASSAPAGRYNEQFF. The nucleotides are TGTGCCAGCAGCGCCCCTGCGGGGAGGTACAATGAGCAGTTCTTC.